The T cell receptor beta chain under discussion was sequenced for a study of cytomegalovirus exposure and HLA in healthy donors. Study-level background: In a later analysis, the 130 or so validation repertoires were reported to have used the same platform as the roughly 600 first-cohort repertoires.

Generated by immunoSEQ multiplex PCR, the TCRdb table keeps only in-frame clones and is missing some. This sample has about 68,000 clones, with around 93% found just once. Of note for this clone: The antigen is unknown. The germline gene is not matched at one end of the junction; a read error may be the cause.

Overall study results and limits: The authors confirmed in vitro that a few CMV-associated chains were specific for CMV antigens.

The TCR was taken from a man younger than 35 in good health and CMV-seronegative. Sequencing input: PBMCs.

CDR3 sequence (DNA): TGTGCTAGCAGCTTGGCGGGGTTCGGGGAGACCCAGTACTTC. Protein product: CASSLAGFGETQYF. The chain joins TRBV7-7 to TRBJ2-5, with TRBD2 as a possible D gene (6 bases). Germline V gives CDR1 SSHAT, CDR2 FNYEAQ (reference sequence). This CDR3 is 14 amino acids long. The full variable domain, completed using reference TRBV7-7 and TRBJ2-5, is GAGVSQSPRYKVTKRGQDVTLRCDPISSHATLYWYQQALGQGPEFLTYFNYEAQPDKSGLPSDRFSAERPEGSISTLTIQRTEQRDSAMYRCASSLAGFGETQYFGPGTRLLVL.